These T cell receptor beta chains were read from a single sample in a study of cytomegalovirus exposure and HLA in healthy donors. Generated by immunoSEQ multiplex PCR, the TCRdb table keeps only in-frame clones and is missing some. In the table there are about 140,000 clones, around 82% of which are singletons. Sequenced material: PBMCs. Receptors originate from a man aged 45-65 years in good health and CMV-seronegative. Each CDR3 is given with its conserved first and last residue. D genes are given only for firm matches. Part of the rows lack a size; the others show once, few, many or a class for expanded clones.

CDR3aa: CAWALASEQFF
CDR3nt: TGTGCCTGGGCTCTAGCGAGTGAGCAGTTCTTC
abundance: -
j_gene: TRBJ2-1
v_gene: TRBV30
d_gene: -

CDR3aa: CASSLEGEYNEQFF
CDR3nt: TGCGCCAGCAGCTTGGAAGGGGAATACAATGAGCAGTTCTTC
abundance: -
j_gene: TRBJ2-1
v_gene: TRBV5-1
d_gene: -

CDR3aa: CASSLPGTGPYEQYF
CDR3nt: TGTGCCAGCAGCCTCCCCGGGACAGGGCCCTACGAGCAGTACTTC
abundance: -
j_gene: TRBJ2-7
v_gene: TRBV7-9
d_gene: TRBD1

CDR3aa: CSASGGYTF
CDR3nt: TGCAGTGCTTCCGGGGGCTACACCTTC
abundance: few
j_gene: TRBJ1-2
v_gene: TRBV20-1
d_gene: -

CDR3aa: CASSLSSTVSYEQYF
CDR3nt: TGTGCCAGCAGTTTATCCTCGACAGTTTCCTACGAGCAGTACTTC
abundance: once
j_gene: TRBJ2-7
v_gene: TRBV28
d_gene: -

CDR3aa: CASRAGQGDNQPQHF
CDR3nt: TGCGCCAGCAGGGCCGGGCAGGGGGACAATCAGCCCCAGCATTTT
abundance: -
j_gene: TRBJ1-5
v_gene: TRBV5-1
d_gene: TRBD1

CDR3aa: CASSPRGAGNQPQHF
CDR3nt: TGTGCCAGTAGCCCCCGGGGGGCGGGCAATCAGCCCCAGCATTTT
abundance: -
j_gene: TRBJ1-5
v_gene: TRBV19
d_gene: -

CDR3aa: CASRKWQGSYNEQFF
CDR3nt: TGTGCCAGCAGGAAGTGGCAGGGCTCCTACAATGAGCAGTTCTTC
abundance: -
j_gene: TRBJ2-1
v_gene: TRBV27
d_gene: -

CDR3aa: CASSFPRGSEQYF
CDR3nt: TGTGCCAGCAGCTTTCCCAGGGGAAGCGAGCAGTACTTC
abundance: -
j_gene: TRBJ2-7
v_gene: TRBV5-4
d_gene: -

CDR3aa: CASSLGLSTDTQYF
CDR3nt: TGTGCCAGCAGTCTAGGACTATCTACAGATACGCAGTATTTT
abundance: few
j_gene: TRBJ2-3
v_gene: TRBV27
d_gene: -

CDR3aa: CASSPETATTYEQYF
CDR3nt: TGTGCCAGCAGCCCCGAGACTGCAACGACCTACGAGCAGTACTTC
abundance: once
j_gene: TRBJ2-7
v_gene: TRBV5-4
d_gene: -

CDR3aa: CASNLQGPGGNTIYF
CDR3nt: TGTGCCAGCAACCTACAGGGGCCGGGAGGAAACACCATATATTTT
abundance: -
j_gene: TRBJ1-3
v_gene: TRBV5-6
d_gene: TRBD1

CDR3aa: CASSLAFTDTQYF
CDR3nt: TGTGCCAGCAGCTTAGCCTTCACAGATACGCAGTATTTT
abundance: -
j_gene: TRBJ2-3
v_gene: TRBV5-8
d_gene: -

CDR3aa: CATSTGGGTNEQFF
CDR3nt: TGTGCCACCAGCACGGGAGGAGGGACCAATGAGCAGTTCTTC
abundance: -
j_gene: TRBJ2-1
v_gene: TRBV15
d_gene: TRBD2

CDR3aa: CASSPGQHYGYTF
CDR3nt: TGTGCCAGCTCACCGGGACAGCACTATGGCTACACCTTC
abundance: few
j_gene: TRBJ1-2
v_gene: TRBV18
d_gene: TRBD1

CDR3aa: CASSLGTSNTGELFF
CDR3nt: TGTGCCAGCAGCCTGGGGACATCGAACACCGGGGAGCTGTTTTTT
abundance: -
j_gene: TRBJ2-2
v_gene: TRBV5-4
d_gene: -

CDR3aa: CAWRFLGQGGRTEAFF
CDR3nt: TGTGCCTGGAGGTTCTTGGGCCAAGGGGGTCGGACTGAAGCTTTCTTT
abundance: -
j_gene: TRBJ1-1
v_gene: TRBV30
d_gene: -

CDR3aa: CASSRDRGFSGNTIYF
CDR3nt: TGTGCCAGCAGCCGCGACAGGGGATTCTCTGGAAACACCATATATTTT
abundance: few
j_gene: TRBJ1-3
v_gene: TRBV9
d_gene: TRBD1

CDR3aa: CASIKGTAHNEKLFF
CDR3nt: TGTGCCAGCATCAAGGGGACAGCACATAATGAAAAACTGTTTTTT
abundance: -
j_gene: TRBJ1-4
v_gene: TRBV2
d_gene: TRBD1

CDR3aa: CASSLGPGQINYGYTF
CDR3nt: TGTGCCAGCAGCTTGGGCCCAGGACAGATAAACTATGGCTACACCTTC
abundance: once
j_gene: TRBJ1-2
v_gene: TRBV7-3
d_gene: -

CDR3aa: CACQDWQGSTDTQYF
CDR3nt: TGTGCCTGCCAGGATTGGCAGGGGAGCACAGATACGCAGTATTTT
abundance: -
j_gene: TRBJ2-3
v_gene: TRBV6-1
d_gene: -

CDR3aa: CASSAEGQGLSNQPQHF
CDR3nt: TGTGCCAGCAGTGCCGAAGGACAGGGTCTGAGCAATCAGCCCCAGCATTTT
abundance: -
j_gene: TRBJ1-5
v_gene: TRBV28
d_gene: TRBD1

CDR3aa: CASTPSGGGSTNEQFF
CDR3nt: TGTGCCAGCACCCCGTCGGGGGGCGGTAGTACGAATGAGCAGTTCTTC
abundance: -
j_gene: TRBJ2-1
v_gene: TRBV5-4
d_gene: -

CDR3aa: CASSEGQGATNEKLFF
CDR3nt: TGCGCCAGCAGCGAAGGACAGGGTGCAACTAATGAAAAACTGTTTTTT
abundance: -
j_gene: TRBJ1-4
v_gene: TRBV5-1
d_gene: TRBD1

CDR3aa: CAISESRLAGGQSYEQYF
CDR3nt: TGTGCCATCAGTGAGTCGAGACTAGCGGGGGGGCAGTCCTACGAGCAGTACTTC
abundance: -
j_gene: TRBJ2-7
v_gene: TRBV10-3
d_gene: TRBD2

CDR3aa: CAWSGARVSTQYF
CDR3nt: TGTGCCTGGAGCGGAGCAAGAGTAAGCACGCAGTATTTT
abundance: -
j_gene: TRBJ2-3
v_gene: TRBV30
d_gene: -

CDR3aa: CASSLAIAGVSETQYF
CDR3nt: TGCGCCAGCAGCTTGGCCATTGCGGGGGTTTCAGAGACCCAGTACTTC
abundance: -
j_gene: TRBJ2-5
v_gene: TRBV5-1
d_gene: TRBD2

CDR3aa: CASRKTGDVSDTQYF
CDR3nt: TGTGCCAGTAGGAAAACAGGGGATGTTTCAGATACGCAGTATTTT
abundance: -
j_gene: TRBJ2-3
v_gene: TRBV19
d_gene: TRBD1

CDR3aa: CASSPPAGGFPYEQYF
CDR3nt: TGTGCCAGCAGCCCCCCAGCAGGGGGCTTCCCCTACGAGCAGTACTTC
abundance: -
j_gene: TRBJ2-7
v_gene: TRBV11-2
d_gene: TRBD1

CDR3aa: CASSPKGRDYFHEQYF
CDR3nt: TGTGCCAGCAGCCCAAAGGGTCGGGACTATTTCCACGAGCAGTACTTC
abundance: -
j_gene: TRBJ2-7
v_gene: TRBV7-3
d_gene: TRBD2

CDR3aa: CASSAAGGGREETQYF
CDR3nt: TGCGCCAGCAGCGCAGCAGGCGGGGGGCGGGAAGAGACCCAGTACTTC
abundance: -
j_gene: TRBJ2-5
v_gene: TRBV4-1
d_gene: TRBD2